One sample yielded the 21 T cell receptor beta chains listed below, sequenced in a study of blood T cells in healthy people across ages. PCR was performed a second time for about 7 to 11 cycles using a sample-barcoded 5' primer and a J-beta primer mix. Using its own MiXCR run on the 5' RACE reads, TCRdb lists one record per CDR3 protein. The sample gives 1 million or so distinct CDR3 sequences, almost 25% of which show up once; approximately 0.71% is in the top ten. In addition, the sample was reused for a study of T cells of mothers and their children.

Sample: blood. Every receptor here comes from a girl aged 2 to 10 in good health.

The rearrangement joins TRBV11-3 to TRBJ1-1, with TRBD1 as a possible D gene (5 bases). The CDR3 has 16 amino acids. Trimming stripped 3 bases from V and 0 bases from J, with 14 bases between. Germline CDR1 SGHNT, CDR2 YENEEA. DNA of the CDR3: TGTGCCAGCAGCTTGAGAAGCGGGGGAATGAACACTGAAGCTTTCTTT. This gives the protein CASSLRSGGMNTEAFF. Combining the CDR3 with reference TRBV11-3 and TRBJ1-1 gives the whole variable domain EAGVVQSPRYKIIEKKQPVAFWCNPISGHNTLYWYLQNLGQGPELLIRYENEEAVDDSQLPKDRFSAERLKGVDSTLKIQPAELGDSAVYLCASSLRSGGMNTEAFFGQGTRLTVV.

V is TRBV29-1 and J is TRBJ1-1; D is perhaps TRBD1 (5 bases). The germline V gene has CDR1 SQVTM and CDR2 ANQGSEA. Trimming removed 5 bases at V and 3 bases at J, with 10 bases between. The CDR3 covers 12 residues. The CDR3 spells CSVWGGDTEAFF. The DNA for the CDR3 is TGCAGCGTTTGGGGAGGGGACACTGAAGCTTTCTTT.

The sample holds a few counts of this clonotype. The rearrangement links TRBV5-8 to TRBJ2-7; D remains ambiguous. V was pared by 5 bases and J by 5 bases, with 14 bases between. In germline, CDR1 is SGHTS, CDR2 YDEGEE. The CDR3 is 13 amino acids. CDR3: CASRVRVSNEQYF. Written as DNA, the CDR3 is TGTGCCAGCAGGGTTAGGGTTTCCAACGAGCAGTACTTC.

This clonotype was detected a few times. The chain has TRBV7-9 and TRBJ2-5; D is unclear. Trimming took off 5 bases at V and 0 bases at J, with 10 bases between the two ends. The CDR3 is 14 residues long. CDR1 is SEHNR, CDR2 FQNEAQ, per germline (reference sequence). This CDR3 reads CASSQAYYQETQYF. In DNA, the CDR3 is TGTGCCAGCAGCCAGGCATACTACCAAGAGACCCAGTACTTC.

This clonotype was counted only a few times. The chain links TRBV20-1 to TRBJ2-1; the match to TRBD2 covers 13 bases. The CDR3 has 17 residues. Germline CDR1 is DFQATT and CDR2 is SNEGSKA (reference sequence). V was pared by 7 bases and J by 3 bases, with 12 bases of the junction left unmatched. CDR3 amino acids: CSGEELAGGNSYNEQFF. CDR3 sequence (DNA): TGCAGTGGGGAAGAACTAGCGGGAGGGAATAGCTACAATGAGCAGTTCTTC.

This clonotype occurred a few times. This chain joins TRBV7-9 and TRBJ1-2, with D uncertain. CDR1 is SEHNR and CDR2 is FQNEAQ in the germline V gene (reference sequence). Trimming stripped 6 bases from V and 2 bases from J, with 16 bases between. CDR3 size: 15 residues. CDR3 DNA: TGTGCCAGCAGTCCCGGCCTACTCGGGAACTATGGCTACACCTTC. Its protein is CASSPGLLGNYGYTF.

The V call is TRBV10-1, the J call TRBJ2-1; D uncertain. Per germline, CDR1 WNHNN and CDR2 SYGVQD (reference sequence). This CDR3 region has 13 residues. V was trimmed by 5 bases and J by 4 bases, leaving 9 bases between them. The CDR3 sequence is CASSTDVYNEQFF. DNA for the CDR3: TGCGCCAGCAGTACGGACGTGTACAATGAGCAGTTCTTC.

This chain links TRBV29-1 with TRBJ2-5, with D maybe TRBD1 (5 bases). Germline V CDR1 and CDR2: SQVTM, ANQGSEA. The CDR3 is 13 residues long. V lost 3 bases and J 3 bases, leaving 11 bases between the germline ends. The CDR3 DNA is TGCAGCGTTGACTCAGGGTGGGAAGAGACCCAGTACTTC. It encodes CSVDSGWEETQYF.

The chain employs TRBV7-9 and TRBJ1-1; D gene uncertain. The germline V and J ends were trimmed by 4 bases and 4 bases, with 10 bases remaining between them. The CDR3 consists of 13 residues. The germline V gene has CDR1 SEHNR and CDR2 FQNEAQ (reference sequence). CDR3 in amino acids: CASSSVGGTEAFF. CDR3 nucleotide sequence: TGTGCCAGCAGCTCAGTAGGAGGCACTGAAGCTTTCTTT.

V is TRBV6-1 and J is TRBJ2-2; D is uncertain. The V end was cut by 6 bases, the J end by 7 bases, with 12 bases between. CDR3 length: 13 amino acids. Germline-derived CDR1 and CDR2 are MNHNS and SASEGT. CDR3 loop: CASREIIGGELFF. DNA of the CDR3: TGTGCCAGCAGGGAGATTATTGGCGGGGAGCTGTTTTTT.

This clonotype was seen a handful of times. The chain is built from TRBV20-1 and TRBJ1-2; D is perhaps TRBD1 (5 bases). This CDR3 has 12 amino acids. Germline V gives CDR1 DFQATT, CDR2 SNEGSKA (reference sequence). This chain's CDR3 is CSPTGTDDGYTF. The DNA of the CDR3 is TGCAGCCCAACCGGGACGGATGATGGCTACACCTTC.

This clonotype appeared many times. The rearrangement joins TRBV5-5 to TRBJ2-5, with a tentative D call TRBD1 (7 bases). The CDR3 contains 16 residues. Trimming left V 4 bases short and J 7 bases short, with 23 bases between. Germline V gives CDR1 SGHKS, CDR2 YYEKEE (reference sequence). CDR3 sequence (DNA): TGTGCCAGCAGCCAGGAGGAGGGGGCCTTCGGCGCGACCCAGTACTTC. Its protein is CASSQEEGAFGATQYF. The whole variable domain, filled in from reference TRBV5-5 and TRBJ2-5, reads DAGVTQSPTHLIKTRGQQVTLRCSPISGHKSVSWYQQVLGQGPQFIFQYYEKEERGRGNFPDRFSARQFPNYSSELNVNALLLGDSALYLCASSQEEGAFGATQYFGPGTRLLVL.

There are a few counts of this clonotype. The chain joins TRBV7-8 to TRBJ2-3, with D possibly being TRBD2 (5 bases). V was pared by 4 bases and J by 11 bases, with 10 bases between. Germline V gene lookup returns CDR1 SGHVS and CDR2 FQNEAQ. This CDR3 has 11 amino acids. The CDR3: CASSSSSWQYF. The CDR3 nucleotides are TGTGCCAGCAGCTCTAGCAGTTGGCAGTATTTT.

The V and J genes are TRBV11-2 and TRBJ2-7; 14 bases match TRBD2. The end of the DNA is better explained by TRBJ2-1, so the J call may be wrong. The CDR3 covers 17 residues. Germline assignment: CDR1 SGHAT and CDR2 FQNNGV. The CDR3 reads CASSIRLAGGHYNEQFF. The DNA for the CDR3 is TGTGCCAGCAGCATCCGACTAGCGGGGGGGCACTACAATGAGCAGTTCTTC.

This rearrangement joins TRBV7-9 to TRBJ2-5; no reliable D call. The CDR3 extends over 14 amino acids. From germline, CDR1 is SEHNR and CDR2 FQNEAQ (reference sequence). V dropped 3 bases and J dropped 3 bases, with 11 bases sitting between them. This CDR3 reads CASSFHPLEETQYF. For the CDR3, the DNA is TGTGCCAGCAGCTTTCATCCGCTGGAAGAGACCCAGTACTTC.

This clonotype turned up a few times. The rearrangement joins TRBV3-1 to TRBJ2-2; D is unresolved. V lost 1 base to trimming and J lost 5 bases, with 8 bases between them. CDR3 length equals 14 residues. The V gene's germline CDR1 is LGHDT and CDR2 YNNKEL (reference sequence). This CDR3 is CASSQAIVTGELFF. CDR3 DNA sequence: TGTGCCAGCAGCCAAGCCATCGTAACCGGGGAGCTGTTTTTT.

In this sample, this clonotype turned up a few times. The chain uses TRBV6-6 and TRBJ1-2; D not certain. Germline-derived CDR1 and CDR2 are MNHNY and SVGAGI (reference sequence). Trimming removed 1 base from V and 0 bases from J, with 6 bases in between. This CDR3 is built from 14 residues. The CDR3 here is CASSYLDPNYGYTF. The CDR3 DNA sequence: TGTGCCAGCAGTTACTTGGATCCTAACTATGGCTACACCTTC.

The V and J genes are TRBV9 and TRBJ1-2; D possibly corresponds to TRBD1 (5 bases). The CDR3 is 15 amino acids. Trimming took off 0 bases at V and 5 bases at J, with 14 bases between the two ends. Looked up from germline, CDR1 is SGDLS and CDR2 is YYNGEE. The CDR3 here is CASSVALGGGYGYTF. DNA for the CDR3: TGTGCCAGCAGCGTAGCCTTGGGGGGGGGATATGGCTACACCTTC.

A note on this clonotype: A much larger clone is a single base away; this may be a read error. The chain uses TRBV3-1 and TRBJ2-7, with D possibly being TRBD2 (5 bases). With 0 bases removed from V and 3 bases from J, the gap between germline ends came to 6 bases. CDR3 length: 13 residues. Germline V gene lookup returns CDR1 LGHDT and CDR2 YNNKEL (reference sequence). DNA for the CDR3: TGTGCCAGCAGCCAAGAGGGAGACTACGAGCAGTACTTC. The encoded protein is CASSQEGDYEQYF.

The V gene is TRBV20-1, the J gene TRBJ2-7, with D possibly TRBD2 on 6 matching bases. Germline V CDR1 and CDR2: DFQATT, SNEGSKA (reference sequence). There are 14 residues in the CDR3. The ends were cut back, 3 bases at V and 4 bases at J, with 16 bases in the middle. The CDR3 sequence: CSARYPGERYEQYF. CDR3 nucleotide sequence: TGCAGTGCTAGGTATCCGGGGGAGCGATACGAGCAGTACTTC.

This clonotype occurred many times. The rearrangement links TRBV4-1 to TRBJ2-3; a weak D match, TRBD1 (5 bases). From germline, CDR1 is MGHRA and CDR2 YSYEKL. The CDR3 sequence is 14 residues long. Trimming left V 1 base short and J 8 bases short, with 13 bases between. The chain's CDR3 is CASSQVEGVRTQYF. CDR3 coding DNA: TGCGCCAGCAGCCAAGTGGAAGGGGTTCGTACGCAGTATTTT.